This T cell receptor beta chain appears in the sequencing data of a study of blood T cell repertoires in COVID-19. About the study: There were acute and convalescent COVID-19 samples, and they came from the United States, Italy and Spain. From T cells, B-cell-depleted T cells, or PBMCs came the material, which was cDNA or gDNA.

Authors' data handling: Amplification with reference gene primers provided the estimates of nucleated cell counts. Using immunoSEQ multiplex PCR, the repertoire was profiled, and TCRdb retains in-frame clones only, with some absent. The V and J calls and clone size are taken from that table; D and trimming were inferred from the DNA. The table has 300,000 to 400,000 clones, around nine tenths seen once. Seattle patient enrollment occurred during active infection, with longitudinal follow-up thereafter. This clone was seen more than once but under ten times. CDR3 size: 13 residues. Trimming took 4 bases from V and 3 from J, leaving 9 bases between them. Germline CDR1 is LNHDA and CDR2 is SQIVND (reference sequence).

Sequenced: peripheral blood. The clonotype was recovered from a woman aged 60-75 years with COVID-19, enrolled during active disease. This rearrangement joins TRBV19 to TRBJ1-1; tentative D call: TRBD1 (6 bases). In DNA, the CDR3 is TGTGCCAGTAGTAGACAGGTTCACACTGAAGCTTTCTTT. Its protein is CASSRQVHTEAFF.